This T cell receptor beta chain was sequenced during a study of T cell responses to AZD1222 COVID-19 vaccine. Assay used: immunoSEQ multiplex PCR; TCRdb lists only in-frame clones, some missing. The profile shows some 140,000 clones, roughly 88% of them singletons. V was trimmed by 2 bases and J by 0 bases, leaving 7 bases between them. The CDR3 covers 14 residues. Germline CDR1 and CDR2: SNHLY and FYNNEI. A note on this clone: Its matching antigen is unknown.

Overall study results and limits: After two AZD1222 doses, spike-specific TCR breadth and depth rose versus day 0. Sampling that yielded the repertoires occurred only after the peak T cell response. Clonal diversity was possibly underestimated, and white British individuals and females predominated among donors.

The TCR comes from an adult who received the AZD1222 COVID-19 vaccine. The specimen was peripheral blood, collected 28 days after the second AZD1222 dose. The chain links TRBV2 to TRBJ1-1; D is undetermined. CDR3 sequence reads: CASSEIGMNTEAFF. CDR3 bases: TGTGCCAGCAGTGAAATAGGGATGAACACTGAAGCTTTCTTT.